One sample yielded the 8 T cell receptor beta chains listed below, sequenced in a study of kidney transplant recipient with SARS-CoV-2 infection. One entry per CDR3 protein results from TCRdb running MiXCR on the reads. The sample consists of roughly 250,000 distinct CDR3 sequences, 25% to 35% of them appearing once. The sample here was a blood sample, taken at baseline and on approximately day 120 from a kidney transplant recipient. The receptors here all came from a young adult male patient who had COVID-19 and was a kidney transplant recipient. Some T cells may be graft donor cells.

On this clonotype itself: A much larger clone lies one base from this, so it may be a read error. The chain uses TRBV7-9 and TRBJ1-1; perhaps TRBD1 as D (5 bases). The CDR3 runs to 13 residues. Germline V gene sequence: CDR1 SEHNR, CDR2 FQNEAQ (reference sequence). The CDR3 DNA follows: TGTGCCGGCAGCCACGGGGGATACACTGAAGCTTTCTTT. Protein product: CAGSHGGYTEAFF.

This clonotype was picked up many times. This chain links TRBV15 with TRBJ1-6; the D gene is possibly TRBD1 (5 bases). Germline loops: CDR1 LNHNV, CDR2 YYDKDF (reference sequence). Trimming took off 5 bases at V and 10 bases at J, with 18 bases between the two ends. This CDR3 has 15 amino acids. CDR3 sequence: CATSGSRGVGSPLHF. The CDR3 coding sequence is TGTGCCACCAGCGGGAGTCGGGGGGTTGGGTCACCCCTCCACTTT.

This clonotype was recorded once. This sequence may be a read error, since a much larger clone differs from it by one base. The chain recombines TRBV5-6 with TRBJ1-2; D is ambiguous. The CDR3 has 16 residues. V lost 7 bases and J 4 bases, leaving 23 bases between the germline ends. CDR1 and CDR2 from the germline V gene are SGHDT and YYEEEE. Here the CDR3 reads CASQRCNSRKTYGYTF. CDR3 sequence (DNA): TGTGCCAGCCAGCGGTGCAATAGTCGAAAGACCTATGGCTACACCTTC.

This clonotype was recorded at least ten times. V is TRBV3-1 and J is TRBJ2-2; D is unresolved. V lost 5 bases to trimming and J lost 5 bases, with 24 bases between them. This CDR3 is built from 18 residues. Germline loops: CDR1 LGHDT, CDR2 YNNKEL (reference sequence). The CDR3 DNA reads TGTGCCAGCAGCATGGGTATTCCCATTTCAGGCTTGACCGGGGAGCTGTTTTTT. Protein sequence: CASSMGIPISGLTGELFF.

Turning to this clonotype: A much larger clone lies a single base off, so this may be a read error. This sequence joins TRBV3-1 and TRBJ1-1; D is unclear. Germline assignment: CDR1 LGHDT and CDR2 YNNKEL (reference sequence). V lost 7 bases to trimming and J lost 4 bases, with 25 bases between them. This CDR3 comprises 17 residues. The DNA for the CDR3 is TGTGCCAGCAACGTGCGAGCTCCCATTTCAATTCGCACTGAAGCTTTCTTT. Translation: CASNVRAPISIRTEAFF.

As regards this clonotype: Given a much more abundant clone one base away, this may be a read error. The V call is TRBV19, the J call TRBJ2-7; 8 nucleotides align to TRBD1. The germline CDR1 and CDR2 sequences are LNHDA and SQIVND (reference sequence). The CDR3 runs 14 residues. The chain's CDR3 is CATQATGGVYERYF. CDR3 nucleotide sequence: TGTGCCACCCAAGCTACAGGGGGAGTTTACGAGCGGTACTTC. Full variable domain (rest looked up from reference TRBV19 and TRBJ2-7): DGGITQSPKYLFRKEGQNVTLSCEQNLNHDAMYWYRQDPGQGLRLIYYSQIVNDFQKGDIAEGYSVSREKKESFPLTVTSAQKNPTAFYLCATQATGGVYERYFGPGTRLTVT.

On this clonotype itself: A much larger clone lies one base from this, so it may be a read error. The rearrangement uses TRBV7-9 and TRBJ1-1; a possible D gene is TRBD1 (5 bases). This CDR3 has 15 residues. Trimming took 7 bases from V and 0 from J, leaving 15 bases between them. The V gene's germline CDR1 is SEHNR and CDR2 FQNEAQ (reference sequence). The DNA for the CDR3 is TGTGCCAGCACCCTTGGGCCAGGGATGAACACTGAAGCTTTCTTT. It codes for CASTLGPGMNTEAFF.

Ten or more counts support this clonotype. The chain couples TRBV20-1 to TRBJ1-6, with TRBD1 as a possible D gene (6 bases). CDR1 is DFQATT and CDR2 is SNEGSKA in the germline V gene (reference sequence). CDR3 size: 15 residues. Trimming cost V 0 bases and J 8 bases, with 14 bases left between them. CDR3 coding DNA: TGCAGTGCTAGAGAGGGGGGGCTACAGGATTCACCCCTCCACTTT. This codes for CSAREGGLQDSPLHF.